The 23 T cell receptor beta chains listed next were all sequenced from one sample in a study of neurological immune-mediated disorders. TCRdb re-analysed the 5' RACE reads in MiXCR, keeping a single row per CDR3 protein. The sample holds roughly 3,900 distinct CDR3 sequences, about 31% seen once. Sequencing was done on a sample of CD8+ T cells from blood. The receptors come from a man aged 50-59 years with HTLV-1-associated myelopathy (HAM/TSP).

This clonotype rates as medium-sized. The chain carries TRBV29-1 and TRBJ2-3, with 13 bases identical to TRBD2. V was clipped by 6 bases and J by 4 bases; unmatched bases: 7. Looked up from germline, CDR1 is SQVTM and CDR2 is ANQGSEA. The CDR3 is made up of 15 amino acids. The CDR3 is CSVGPGLAGSDTQYF. CDR3 bases: TGCAGCGTGGGACCGGGACTAGCGGGATCAGATACGCAGTATTTT.

The chain carries TRBV7-9 and TRBJ1-5; D possibly corresponds to TRBD1 (5 bases). V was trimmed by 5 bases and J by 0 bases, leaving 8 bases between them. The CDR3 contains 14 residues. The germline V gene has CDR1 SEHNR and CDR2 FQNEAQ (reference sequence). The CDR3 is CASSVDISNQPQHF. Here the CDR3 DNA reads TGTGCCAGCAGCGTGGACATTAGCAATCAGCCCCAGCATTTT.

This clonotype is termed medium-sized. The rearrangement links TRBV7-9 to TRBJ2-2; D is undetermined. V was pared by 11 bases and J by 5 bases, with 15 bases between. The CDR3 runs to 13 residues. From germline, CDR1 is SEHNR and CDR2 FQNEAQ (reference sequence). The chain's CDR3 is CARLAQRTGELFF. Here the CDR3 DNA reads TGTGCCCGCCTCGCACAGAGAACCGGGGAGCTGTTTTTT.

This clonotype was found once. This chain uses TRBV27 with TRBJ1-2; perhaps TRBD1 as D (5 bases). CDR1 and CDR2 from the germline V gene are MNHEY and SMNVEV (reference sequence). The CDR3 sequence is 15 residues long. Trimming pared 5 bases from V and 4 bases from J, leaving 17 bases between. The CDR3 loop reads CASSPGLAGGYGYTF. CDR3 nucleotide sequence: TGTGCCAGCAGTCCGGGACTAGCGGGGGGCTATGGCTACACCTTC.

The chain recombines TRBV7-9 with TRBJ1-1; TRBD1 aligns across 9 bases. The CDR3 runs 13 residues. With 8 bases clipped from V and 4 bases from J, the junction kept 5 bases outside the gene matches. From germline, CDR1 is SEHNR and CDR2 FQNEAQ (reference sequence). This CDR3 is CASLRDRATEAFF. CDR3 nucleotide sequence: TGTGCCAGCCTCCGGGACAGGGCCACTGAAGCTTTCTTT.

In its sample, this clonotype was seen many times. The chain has TRBV20-1 and TRBJ1-5; tentative D call: TRBD1 (5 bases). Trimming took off 0 bases at V and 6 bases at J, with 15 bases between the two ends. Germline CDR1 DFQATT, CDR2 SNEGSKA (reference sequence). The CDR3 is 15 residues long. CDR3 region: CSARDSGREAQPQHF. Here the CDR3 DNA reads TGCAGTGCTAGAGACAGTGGCAGGGAGGCTCAGCCCCAGCATTTT.

The rearrangement joins TRBV9 to TRBJ2-3; 10 nucleotides line up with TRBD1. CDR3 length: 15 residues. Germline values: CDR1 SGDLS, CDR2 YYNGEE. J lost 5 bases, V lost 4 bases, and 7 bases had no gene match. DNA of the CDR3: TGTGCCAGCAGCCTGACCGGGACAGGGGTAGATACGCAGTATTTT. It encodes CASSLTGTGVDTQYF.

There are many counts of this clonotype. V and J are TRBV7-3 and TRBJ1-1; no clear D gene. V was pared by 3 bases and J by 1 base, with 12 bases between. The CDR3 runs to 15 residues. CDR1 SGHTA and CDR2 FQGTGA come from the germline V gene. The CDR3: CASSLEPLGNTEAFF. The CDR3 bases are TGTGCCAGCAGCTTGGAGCCCCTCGGGAACACTGAAGCTTTCTTT. The whole variable domain, remainder taken from reference TRBV7-3 and TRBJ1-1, is GAGVSQTPSNKVTEKGKYVELRCDPISGHTALYWYRQSLGQGPEFLIYFQGTGAADDSGLPNDRFFAVRPEGSVSTLKIQRTERGDSAVYLCASSLEPLGNTEAFFGQGTRLTVV.

This clonotype was counted at least ten times. The rearrangement uses TRBV7-9 and TRBJ1-4, with D perhaps matching TRBD1 (5 bases). CDR3 size: 15 residues. Germline V gene lookup returns CDR1 SEHNR and CDR2 FQNEAQ (reference sequence). V lost 5 bases and J lost 7, with 17 bases in between. The CDR3 spells CASSLGGAAGEKLFF. The CDR3, as DNA: TGTGCCAGCAGCCTAGGCGGGGCCGCTGGTGAAAAACTGTTTTTT.

This clonotype was observed many times. The chain combines TRBV28 with TRBJ2-7; no clear D gene. In germline, CDR1 is MDHEN, CDR2 SYDVKM. V was cut by 4 bases and J by 5 bases, with 12 bases left in between. The CDR3 runs 13 residues. The CDR3 nucleotides are TGTGCCAGCAGTTCGTTTCCTAGGGACGAGCAGTACTTC. Translation: CASSSFPRDEQYF.

The sample holds many counts of this clonotype. The CDR3 reads CASSVTAGDQPQHF. CDR3 nucleotide sequence: TGTGCCAGCAGCGTTACCGCAGGGGATCAGCCCCAGCATTTT. The chain uses TRBV7-8 and TRBJ1-5; D is possibly TRBD1 (6 bases). CDR1 is SGHVS and CDR2 is FQNEAQ in the germline V gene. This CDR3 spans 14 amino acids. V gave up 5 bases and J gave up 5 bases, with 13 bases separating them.

V is TRBV28 and J is TRBJ2-7; 7 bases are shared with TRBD1. The V gene end was trimmed by 3 bases and the J gene end by 6 bases; junction bases not matched to a gene: 5. The CDR3 is 13 amino acids. Germline V gives CDR1 MDHEN, CDR2 SYDVKM. The CDR3 loop reads CASSFLGGGEQYF. As DNA, the CDR3 is TGTGCCAGCAGTTTTTTAGGGGGCGGCGAGCAGTACTTC.

This clonotype showed up just a few times. The germline gene is not matched at one end of the junction; a read error may be the cause. The chain joins TRBV27 to TRBJ2-7; the D gene is possibly TRBD2 (5 bases). Germline V lookup: CDR1 MNHEY, CDR2 SMNVEV (reference sequence). The CDR3 is made up of 14 amino acids. This chain's CDR3 is CASSSERNAYEQYF. The CDR3, as DNA: TGTGCAAGCAGCTCCGAGCGGAACGCCTACGAGCAGTACTTC.

This chain joins TRBV4-1 and TRBJ2-1, with D possibly called TRBD1 or TRBD2 (7 bases each). V shed 1 base and J shed 10 bases, with 20 bases lying between them. CDR3 size: 16 residues. Germline assignment: CDR1 MGHRA and CDR2 YSYEKL. The CDR3 DNA follows: TGCGCCAGCAGCCAAGCGGTCAGGGGGGGCGTCTACGAGCAGTTCTTC. Its translation: CASSQAVRGGVYEQFF.

Ten or more counts support this clonotype. The rearrangement links TRBV7-9 to TRBJ1-2, with a possible D match to TRBD1 (6 bases). V lost 8 bases to trimming and J lost 8 bases, with 18 bases between them. The CDR3 contains 13 residues. Germline assignment: CDR1 SEHNR and CDR2 FQNEAQ (reference sequence). This chain's CDR3 is CASPPDREGGYTF. The CDR3 DNA is TGTGCCAGCCCCCCGGACAGAGAAGGCGGCTACACCTTC.

The rearrangement uses TRBV7-9 and TRBJ2-1, with D possibly called TRBD1 or TRBD2 (5 bases each). CDR3 length: 13 amino acids. V was clipped by 5 bases and J by 7 bases, with 12 bases between them. Looked up from germline, CDR1 is SEHNR and CDR2 is FQNEAQ (reference sequence). The CDR3 loop is CASSLGPGNEQFF. The CDR3 nucleotides read TGTGCCAGCAGCCTGGGACCAGGGAATGAGCAGTTCTTC.

CDR3: CSARDQANTGELFF. Written as DNA, the CDR3 is TGCAGTGCTAGAGACCAGGCGAACACCGGGGAGCTGTTTTTT. V gene TRBV20-1 combines with J gene TRBJ2-2; D not certain. Germline V gene sequence: CDR1 DFQATT, CDR2 SNEGSKA (reference sequence). The CDR3 has 14 residues. Trimming stripped 0 bases from V and 0 bases from J, with 5 bases between.

This clonotype was detected many times. This sequence joins TRBV29-1 and TRBJ1-1, with D tentatively TRBD1 (5 bases). Trimming took 6 bases from V and 7 from J, leaving 21 bases between them. Germline CDR1 is SQVTM and CDR2 is ANQGSEA. The CDR3 contains 14 residues. The CDR3 DNA reads TGCAGCGTCGGGACTGCCAAATCAAGCAATGAAGCTTTCTTT. It encodes CSVGTAKSSNEAFF.

The chain joins TRBV6-5 to TRBJ2-7; TRBD1 matches 11 bases. The germline CDR1 and CDR2 sequences are MNHEY and SVGAGI. The CDR3 is 15 amino acids. Trimming cost V 4 bases and J 3 bases; bases outside gene matches: 5. Here the CDR3 reads CASSSPGQGGYEQYF. CDR3 sequence (DNA): TGTGCCAGCAGTTCCCCGGGACAGGGGGGCTACGAGCAGTACTTC.

This clonotype was counted at least ten times. The rearrangement joins TRBV5-1 to TRBJ1-1; possible D gene TRBD1, 5 bases. CDR3 size: 17 residues. Trimming stripped 2 bases from V and 1 base from J, with 18 bases between. Germline CDR1 and CDR2: SGHRS and YFSETQ. CDR3 sequence reads: CASSLVREGQTNTEAFF. CDR3 nucleotides: TGCGCCAGCAGCTTAGTAAGAGAGGGGCAGACGAACACTGAAGCTTTCTTT.

This clonotype was counted only a few times. The chain uses TRBV20-1 and TRBJ1-1; D is ambiguous. Germline assignment: CDR1 DFQATT and CDR2 SNEGSKA (reference sequence). The CDR3 covers 14 residues. With 3 bases removed from V and 1 base from J, the gap between germline ends came to 12 bases. In DNA form, the CDR3 reads TGCAGTGCTAGCAAGTACCTCGCGAACACTGAAGCTTTCTTT. The encoded protein is CSASKYLANTEAFF.

V is TRBV7-9 and J is TRBJ1-1; D not certain. Germline V gene lookup returns CDR1 SEHNR and CDR2 FQNEAQ (reference sequence). The CDR3 covers 14 residues. The germline V and J ends were trimmed by 3 bases and 5 bases, with 13 bases remaining between them. CDR3 protein: CASSFGRFWTEAFF. The CDR3 bases are TGTGCCAGCAGCTTCGGCAGGTTTTGGACTGAAGCTTTCTTT.

There are many counts of this clonotype. V and J are TRBV3-1 and TRBJ2-7, with TRBD1 matching 7 bases. Germline V gene data show CDR1 as LGHDT and CDR2 as YNNKEL (reference sequence). J lost 0 bases, V lost 0 bases, and 5 bases had no gene match. CDR3 length equals 16 residues. The CDR3 nucleotides are TGTGCCAGCAGCCAAGATCACAGGGGCTTCTCCTACGAGCAGTACTTC. This codes for CASSQDHRGFSYEQYF.